One and the same sample provided the 21 T cell receptor beta chains below, sequenced in a study of shared clonotypes between healthy human individuals (TCRdb year 2020). CD8 naive samples were CD45RO-negative cells positively selected for CCR7, giving a CD45RA+CCR7+ population that excluded TemRA cells. The receptor library was made with the immunoSEQ multiplex PCR assay. The table was pulled from immuneACCESS by TCRdb, which kept in-frame rearrangements only. Such tables lose some clones; where checked, under half of the loss comes from unresolved V genes, and the rest has no known cause. The sample yields millions of clones; 85% to 95% were counted once. The top ten clonotypes cover about 1.8% of the sample. Sequencing was carried out using naive CD8+ T cells from PBMCs. The cell subset or site label, read with the paper, signifies: CD45RA+CCR7+. The receptors originated from a man aged 18 to 30 in good health. Some clones in this sample may be carry-over from other donors' samples.

This CDR3 reads CASSLTGDGTDTQYF. The CDR3 coding sequence is TGTGCCAGCAGCTTAACAGGGGACGGCACAGATACGCAGTATTTT. The chain combines TRBV7-6 with TRBJ2-3, with 7 bases that match TRBD1. The trim removed 2 bases at V and 1 base at J, leaving 3 bases unmatched. Germline V lookup: CDR1 SGHVS, CDR2 FNYEAQ. CDR3 length equals 15 residues. Looking up the rest from reference TRBV7-6 and TRBJ2-3 gives the full variable domain: GAGVSQSPRYKVTKRGQDVALRCDPISGHVSLYWYRQALGQGPEFLTYFNYEAQQDKSGLPNDRFSAERPEGSISTLTIQRTEQRDSAMYRCASSLTGDGTDTQYFGPGTRLTVL.

This clone showed up just once. This chain links TRBV30 with TRBJ2-1; TRBD2 matches 8 bases. With 0 bases clipped from V and 6 bases from J, the junction kept 10 bases outside the gene matches. Germline assignment: CDR1 GTSNPN and CDR2 SVGIG (reference sequence). The CDR3 loop spans 16 amino acids. DNA of the CDR3: TGTGCCTGGAGTGTACTGAGCGGGAGTGTCCTCAATGAGCAGTTCTTC. This encodes CAWSVLSGSVLNEQFF.

This clone has a handful of counts. The chain combines TRBV7-9 with TRBJ1-1; D remains unclear. This CDR3 contains 15 residues. Per the germline V gene, CDR1 is SEHNR and CDR2 is FQNEAQ (reference sequence). The germline V and J ends were trimmed by 0 bases and 8 bases, with 16 bases remaining between them. CDR3 nucleotides: TGTGCCAGCAGCTTAGCGGTGGAAACATGGTCGGAAGCTTTCTTT. It yields the protein CASSLAVETWSEAFF.

V gene TRBV28 combines with J gene TRBJ1-5; TRBD1 aligns across 7 bases. The CDR3 spans 16 residues. With 6 bases clipped from V and 5 bases from J, the junction kept 13 bases outside the gene matches. The germline CDR1 and CDR2 sequences are MDHEN and SYDVKM. In DNA form, the CDR3 reads TGTGCCAGCAGGGTACAGGGGTGGGTGGGTTATCAGCCCCAGCATTTT. Translating gives CASRVQGWVGYQPQHF.

The chain links TRBV5-1 to TRBJ2-2, with 9 positions matching TRBD1. Germline lookup yields CDR1 SGHRS and CDR2 YFSETQ. The CDR3 extends over 14 amino acids. Trimming took 5 bases from V and 7 from J; bases not matched to a gene: 6. The CDR3 DNA reads TGCGCCAGCAGTCCTACAGGGGGCCACGGGGAGCTGTTTTTT. This translates into CASSPTGGHGELFF.

CDR3 region: CASSSQAQGRRETQYF. The CDR3 coding sequence is TGTGCCAGCAGCTCCCAAGCCCAGGGGCGCCGAGAGACCCAGTACTTC. This chain uses TRBV11-2 with TRBJ2-5; tentatively, D is TRBD1 (6 bases). Trimming took 4 bases from V and 4 from J, leaving 19 bases between them. Germline CDR1 SGHAT, CDR2 FQNNGV. The CDR3 contains 16 residues.

The V and J genes are TRBV5-1 and TRBJ2-1, with a weak D call TRBD1 (5 bases). CDR3 length equals 14 residues. The germline CDR1 and CDR2 sequences are SGHRS and YFSETQ. The ends were cut back, 3 bases at V and 2 bases at J, with 9 bases in the middle. CDR3 residues: CASSSRVAYNEQFF. CDR3 bases: TGCGCCAGCAGCTCCAGGGTGGCCTACAATGAGCAGTTCTTC. Full variable domain (outside the CDR3, taken from reference TRBV5-1 and TRBJ2-1): KAGVTQTPRYLIKTRGQQVTLSCSPISGHRSVSWYQQTPGQGLQFLFEYFSETQRNKGNFPGRFSGRQFSNSRSEMNVSTLELGDSALYLCASSSRVAYNEQFFGPGTRLTVL.

CDR3 loop: CASRVGSYNEQFF. CDR3 nucleotides: TGCGCCAGCCGGGTGGGCTCCTACAATGAGCAGTTCTTC. This rearrangement joins TRBV5-1 to TRBJ2-1; D remains ambiguous. Between the trimmed V and J ends, which lost 7 bases and 0 bases, there was a span of 8 bases. The CDR3 contains 13 residues. Germline V gene lookup returns CDR1 SGHRS and CDR2 YFSETQ.

On this clone: Because the CDR3's place on the DNA is in doubt, the DNA is left out and the CDR3 is given as listed by TCRdb. V usage is TRBV28 and J usage is TRBJ2-2; the DNA was not used to check the table's D call, TRBD2. Germline V gives CDR1 MDHEN, CDR2 SYDVKM. Both ends counted, the CDR3 spans 23 residues. CDR3 sequence reads: CASNRGLANTGELFFGGSRELFF.

Turning to this clone: This sample also contains other DNA sequences that code for the same CDR3. The chain carries TRBV5-1 and TRBJ2-7, with 7 bases fitting TRBD1. CDR1 and CDR2 (germline): SGHRS, YFSETQ. V gave up 2 bases and J gave up 1 base; unmatched junction bases: 6. This CDR3 has 15 amino acids. CDR3 region: CASSLGRGLSYEQYF. CDR3 in DNA: TGCGCCAGCAGCTTAGGAAGGGGGCTTTCCTACGAGCAGTACTTC.

V usage is TRBV7-9 and J usage is TRBJ2-7; D gene ambiguous. Looked up from germline, CDR1 is SEHNR and CDR2 is FQNEAQ (reference sequence). This CDR3 spans 12 amino acids. Trimming removed 3 bases at V and 7 bases at J, with 10 bases between. CDR3 region: CASSFESREQYF. The CDR3, as DNA: TGTGCCAGCAGCTTTGAGAGTCGAGAGCAGTACTTC.

About this clone: The sample holds other DNA sequences that translate to the same CDR3. The V and J genes are TRBV29-1 and TRBJ2-7; 10 bases are a match to TRBD1. Germline V gene data show CDR1 as SQVTM and CDR2 as ANQGSEA. The CDR3 has 12 residues. Unmatched junction bases numbered 4, after V lost 7 bases and J lost 4 bases. The CDR3 reads CSAGTGVYEQYF. CDR3 DNA sequence: TGCAGCGCCGGGACAGGGGTATACGAGCAGTACTTC.

Worth noting for this clone: Other DNA sequences of this sample code for an identical CDR3. The chain couples TRBV27 to TRBJ1-2, with 7 bases lining up with TRBD1. The CDR3 extends over 12 amino acids. From germline, CDR1 is MNHEY and CDR2 SMNVEV (reference sequence). The junction had 5 bases not matched to a gene; V was cut back by 9 bases and J by 4 bases. The CDR3 loop reads CASRQGPYGYTF. Here the CDR3 DNA reads TGTGCCAGTCGACAGGGACCCTATGGCTACACCTTC.

J is TRBJ2-3 and V is TRBV27; D call uncertain. Germline assignment: CDR1 MNHEY and CDR2 SMNVEV (reference sequence). This CDR3 comprises 13 residues. V shed 6 bases and J shed 4 bases, with 11 bases lying between them. This CDR3 is CASRTTLADTQYF. CDR3 in DNA: TGTGCCAGCAGAACGACCCTAGCAGATACGCAGTATTTT.

The chain has TRBV5-4 and TRBJ2-3, with 9 nucleotides matching TRBD1. The V segment lost 2 bases and the J segment 5 bases; nucleotides outside the gene matches: 6. This CDR3 is built from 15 residues. Germline V gene data show CDR1 as SGHNT and CDR2 as YYREEE (reference sequence). The CDR3 nucleotides are TGTGCCAGCAGCTTTCTCGTGGACAGGGGAGATACGCAGTATTTT. Residues: CASSFLVDRGDTQYF. Full variable domain (remainder filled in from reference TRBV5-4 and TRBJ2-3): ETGVTQSPTHLIKTRGQQVTLRCSSQSGHNTVSWYQQALGQGPQFIFQYYREEENGRGNFPPRFSGLQFPNYSSELNVNALELDDSALYLCASSFLVDRGDTQYFGPGTRLTVL.

V usage is TRBV30 and J usage is TRBJ1-3, with D perhaps TRBD1 (5 bases). Looked up from germline, CDR1 is GTSNPN and CDR2 is SVGIG (reference sequence). Trimming removed 4 bases from V and 3 bases from J, with 10 bases in between. This CDR3 region has 13 residues. The CDR3 DNA reads TGTGCCTGGACAGGGTTTGATGGAAACACCATATATTTT. This gives the protein CAWTGFDGNTIYF.

The V call is TRBV5-1, the J call TRBJ2-1; TRBD1 aligns across 7 bases. Germline V gene data show CDR1 as SGHRS and CDR2 as YFSETQ. J was trimmed by 7 bases and V by 3 bases; bases with no gene match: 13. The CDR3 has 16 amino acids. This chain's CDR3 is CASSSPDRDLSNEQFF. For the CDR3, the DNA is TGCGCCAGCAGCTCTCCTGACAGGGACCTGTCTAATGAGCAGTTCTTC.

This clone was found once. V usage is TRBV19 and J usage is TRBJ2-3, with 13 nucleotides matching TRBD2. The length of the CDR3 is 15 residues. Per germline, CDR1 LNHDA and CDR2 SQIVND (reference sequence). Unmatched junction bases numbered 5, after V lost 7 bases and J lost 4 bases. The CDR3 DNA reads as TGTGCCAGTACCGCGGGACTAGCGGGATCAGATACGCAGTATTTT. Translation gives CASTAGLAGSDTQYF.

The chain joins TRBV27 to TRBJ2-7, with 8 bases aligning to TRBD1. Per germline, CDR1 MNHEY and CDR2 SMNVEV (reference sequence). J was trimmed by 1 base and V by 2 bases; bases with no gene match: 7. This CDR3 is 16 amino acids long. CDR3 nucleotide sequence: TGTGCCAGCAGTTTAATAACGACAGGGGTTTCCTACGAGCAGTACTTC. Amino acid sequence: CASSLITTGVSYEQYF.

The chain is built from TRBV25-1 and TRBJ2-1; the D is unclear. The CDR3 extends over 13 amino acids. With 5 bases removed from V and 7 bases from J, the gap between germline ends came to 12 bases. Germline V gene lookup returns CDR1 MGHDK and CDR2 SYGVNS. CDR3 in DNA: TGTGCCAGCAGTATGGGCCTAATGAATGAGCAGTTCTTC. Translated, it gives CASSMGLMNEQFF.

The CDR3 spells CASSVSVSALLSSGANVLTF. The DNA for the CDR3 is TGTGCCAGCAGCGTATCGGTTAGCGCCTTATTAAGCTCTGGGGCCAACGTCCTGACTTTC. The V and J genes are TRBV9 and TRBJ2-6; D perhaps matches TRBD2 (5 bases). Germline CDR1 SGDLS, CDR2 YYNGEE. Between the trimmed V and J ends, which lost 1 base and 0 bases, there was a span of 20 bases. This CDR3 is 20 amino acids long.